The 13 T cell receptor beta chains listed next were all sequenced from one sample in a study of patients and donors after allogeneic stem cell transplantation. TCRdb itself ran the RT-PCR reads through MiXCR, one entry per CDR3 protein. The data contain about 960,000 distinct CDR3 sequences, about a sixth of them singletons. The sequenced sample was blood, either unsorted or a sorted T cell fraction (not recorded which). Every receptor here comes from a human donor who was either an allogeneic HSCT recipient or a stem cell or donor lymphocyte infusion donor (not recorded which). It is not recorded whose cells these are; they may come from a transplant donor.

The gene calls are TRBV7-2 and TRBJ2-2; D unclear. Germline CDR1 is SGHTA and CDR2 is FQGNSA. CDR3 length: 13 amino acids. The V and J ends lost 6 bases and 7 bases respectively, with 12 bases between them. The CDR3 DNA reads as TGTGCCAGCAGTTCCAGACACGTCGGGGAGCTGTTTTTT. This codes for CASSSRHVGELFF.

The rearrangement uses TRBV7-9 and TRBJ2-2; no clear D. Germline CDR1 reads SEHNR; CDR2 reads FQNEAQ (reference sequence). With 5 bases removed from V and 4 bases from J, the gap between germline ends came to 14 bases. CDR3 length: 15 amino acids. In nucleotides, the CDR3 is TGTGCCAGCAGCCCTCCCGGCTCCTTCACCGGGGAGCTGTTTTTT. Residues: CASSPPGSFTGELFF. Filled out from reference TRBV7-9 and TRBJ2-2, the complete variable domain reads DTGVSQNPRHKITKRGQNVTFRCDPISEHNRLYWYRQTLGQGPEFLTYFQNEAQLEKSRLLSDRFSAERPKGSFSTLEIQRTEQGDSAMYLCASSPPGSFTGELFFGEGSRLTVL.

There are a few counts of this clonotype. The chain carries TRBV5-5 and TRBJ2-1; D might be TRBD2 (7 bases). The germline gives CDR1 SGHKS, CDR2 YYEKEE (reference sequence). The CDR3 contains 13 residues. Trimming removed 6 bases at V and 10 bases at J, with 17 bases between. CDR3 in amino acids: CASNWGGAEEQFF. The CDR3 DNA is TGTGCCAGCAACTGGGGGGGGGCGGAAGAGCAGTTCTTC.

This clonotype was counted only a few times. The chain combines TRBV15 with TRBJ2-3, with D perhaps matching TRBD2 (5 bases). V lost 1 base to trimming and J lost 3 bases, with 8 bases between them. The CDR3 is 14 amino acids. CDR1 and CDR2 from the germline V gene are LNHNV and YYDKDF (reference sequence). As DNA, the CDR3 is TGTGCCACCAGCAGAGTCCGCGGGACAGATACGCAGTATTTT. It is translated as CATSRVRGTDTQYF.

The chain recombines TRBV7-3 with TRBJ2-7; D perhaps matches TRBD2 (8 bases). The CDR3 is made up of 14 amino acids. V was cut by 3 bases and J by 5 bases, with 14 bases left in between. The germline gives CDR1 SGHTA, CDR2 FQGTGA. CDR3 loop: CASSFTSGQDEQYF. DNA for the CDR3: TGTGCCAGCAGCTTTACTAGCGGACAGGACGAGCAGTACTTC.

This clonotype was found a few times. The chain links TRBV7-6 to TRBJ1-4; D is unresolved. Per germline, CDR1 SGHVS and CDR2 FNYEAQ. The length of the CDR3 is 14 residues. V was trimmed by 5 bases and J by 8 bases, leaving 15 bases between them. CDR3 loop: CASSPDYGPEKLFF. The CDR3 DNA is TGTGCCAGCAGCCCTGACTACGGGCCGGAAAAACTGTTTTTT.

CDR3 sequence (DNA): TGCGCCAGCAGCACCTCTAGCGGCCAAGAGACCCAGTACTTC. It translates to CASSTSSGQETQYF. V is TRBV5-1 and J is TRBJ2-5; 7 bases line up with TRBD2. Trimming took 4 bases from V and 1 from J; bases not matched to a gene: 4. The CDR3 spans 14 residues. Germline lookup yields CDR1 SGHRS and CDR2 YFSETQ.

There are a few counts of this clonotype. The chain joins TRBV4-2 to TRBJ2-7, with 8 bases that match TRBD2. V was clipped by 4 bases and J by 0 bases; unmatched bases: 5. The germline CDR1 and CDR2 sequences are LGHNA and YNFKEQ. This CDR3 comprises 15 residues. The CDR3 DNA is TGTGCCAGCAGCCGAAGCGGGGGAGACTCCTACGAGCAGTACTTC. This codes for CASSRSGGDSYEQYF.

J is TRBJ2-1 and V is TRBV10-3, with D perhaps matching TRBD2 (5 bases). Germline V gene lookup returns CDR1 ENHRY and CDR2 SYGVKD. This CDR3 comprises 14 residues. V lost 7 bases and J 3 bases, leaving 13 bases between the germline ends. The CDR3 protein is CAITRGRDYNEQFF. The CDR3 bases are TGTGCCATCACCCGTGGGAGAGACTACAATGAGCAGTTCTTC.

This clonotype has only a few counts. The chain joins TRBV7-9 to TRBJ1-1; no definite D call. Looked up from germline, CDR1 is SEHNR and CDR2 is FQNEAQ (reference sequence). V lost 3 bases, J lost 0 bases, and 8 bases lay in between. The CDR3 spans 14 residues. In DNA form, the CDR3 reads TGTGCCAGCAGCTTCGCGACCTTGAACACTGAAGCTTTCTTT. Translating gives CASSFATLNTEAFF.

This clonotype was seen many times. The chain links TRBV12-3 or TRBV12-4 to TRBJ1-1, with 10 bases that match TRBD1. The CDR3 has 14 amino acids. V dropped 6 bases and J dropped 4; count of bases not matched to a gene: 5. The CDR3, as DNA: TGTGCCAGCAGCGCCGGGACAGGGGCCACTGAAGCTTTCTTT. Translating it yields CASSAGTGATEAFF.

This clonotype was recorded many times. The chain has TRBV5-1 and TRBJ2-3; perhaps TRBD1 as D (5 bases). V lost 1 base, J lost 4 bases, and 7 bases lay in between. The CDR3 length is 13 residues. Germline loops: CDR1 SGHRS, CDR2 YFSETQ. The CDR3, as DNA: TGCGCCAGCAGCTTGAAAGGGGCAGATACGCAGTATTTT. Its translation: CASSLKGADTQYF. Filled out from reference TRBV5-1 and TRBJ2-3, the complete variable domain reads KAGVTQTPRYLIKTRGQQVTLSCSPISGHRSVSWYQQTPGQGLQFLFEYFSETQRNKGNFPGRFSGRQFSNSRSEMNVSTLELGDSALYLCASSLKGADTQYFGPGTRLTVL.

The rearrangement joins TRBV2 to TRBJ2-6; D is ambiguous. The ends were cut back, 3 bases at V and 4 bases at J, with 19 bases in the middle. Germline loops: CDR1 SNHLY, CDR2 FYNNEI. This CDR3 comprises 18 residues. CDR3: CASSDDLGPMGGANVLTF. As DNA, the CDR3 is TGTGCCAGCAGTGACGATCTTGGACCTATGGGGGGGGCCAACGTCCTGACTTTC.